The 12 T cell receptor beta chains reported below all come from one sample, sequenced in a study of T cells in Graves' hyperthyroidism and ophthalmopathy. Amplification yielded TCR beta CDR3 regions, with RNA transcripts as the source. A first-round RT-PCR of the TCR CDR3 used the HTBI primer set. MiXCR was run by TCRdb on the multiplex PCR reads, yielding one entry per CDR3 protein. The sample yields 500,000 to 700,000 distinct CDR3 sequences, 15% to 20% seen once. The material sequenced was blood. These receptors were taken from a woman aged 18 to 35 with Graves' hyperthyroidism.

This clonotype was seen a handful of times. The chain uses TRBV14 and TRBJ2-1, with D perhaps TRBD1 (6 bases). The V end lost 1 base, the J end lost 8 bases, and 12 bases lay between the germline ends. The germline V gene encodes CDR1 SGHDN and CDR2 FVKESK. The CDR3 is made up of 14 amino acids. The DNA of the CDR3 is TGTGCCAGCAGCCAAGGTGGCAGGGGCTATGAGCAGTTCTTC. Protein: CASSQGGRGYEQFF.

In this sample, this clonotype turned up a few times. The rearrangement joins TRBV6-2 or TRBV6-3 to TRBJ2-7, with a weak D call TRBD1 (6 bases). Germline CDR1 reads MNHEY; CDR2 reads SVGEGT. Trimming took 4 bases from V and 7 from J, leaving 14 bases between them. The CDR3 sequence is 13 residues long. The CDR3 sequence: CASSLGQGWEQYF. The CDR3 coding sequence is TGTGCCAGCAGTTTAGGGCAGGGGTGGGAGCAGTACTTC.

J is TRBJ2-7 and V is TRBV29-1; 7 bases match TRBD2. Germline V gene data show CDR1 as SQVTM and CDR2 as ANQGSEA. V trimming: 6 bases; J trimming: 2 bases; junction bases outside the gene matches: 10. The CDR3 totals 14 residues. CDR3 nucleotide sequence: TGCAGCGTCCACACACACGCGGGGGCCTACGAGCAGTACTTC. As protein: CSVHTHAGAYEQYF.

The genes are TRBV20-1 and TRBJ2-7; D may be TRBD2 (6 bases). CDR3 length: 13 amino acids. Germline CDR1 DFQATT, CDR2 SNEGSKA (reference sequence). This chain's CDR3 is CSLRDSRSYEQYF. In DNA, the CDR3 is TGCAGCCTCCGGGACTCGCGTTCCTACGAGCAGTACTTC.

This clonotype was observed many times. This rearrangement joins TRBV5-1 to TRBJ2-7; D remains unclear. The CDR3 runs to 14 residues. Germline V lookup: CDR1 SGHRS, CDR2 YFSETQ. The V and J ends lost 0 bases and 0 bases respectively, with 7 bases between them. The CDR3 loop is CASSLVTPSYEQYF. Here the CDR3 DNA reads TGCGCCAGCAGCTTGGTCACCCCCTCCTACGAGCAGTACTTC.

Many counts were recorded for this clonotype. This chain connects TRBV12-3 or TRBV12-4 to TRBJ2-3, with D possibly being TRBD2 (6 bases). V was pared by 7 bases and J by 3 bases, with 17 bases between. This CDR3 spans 15 amino acids. The CDR3 bases are TGTGCCAGCACCCCGGGGGACGGGTTTACAGATACGCAGTATTTT. It specifies CASTPGDGFTDTQYF.

This clonotype appeared a few times. This chain uses TRBV7-2 with TRBJ2-2, with D unresolved. V gave up 1 base and J gave up 7 bases, with 13 bases separating them. This CDR3 region has 15 residues. CDR1 and CDR2 (germline): SGHTA, FQGNSA. The chain's CDR3 is CASSLGLTGNGELFF. The DNA of the CDR3 is TGTGCCAGCAGCTTAGGACTTACGGGCAACGGGGAGCTGTTTTTT.

The chain recombines TRBV5-6 with TRBJ2-7; unclear D gene. This CDR3 has 15 amino acids. The V and J ends lost 4 bases and 1 base respectively, with 15 bases between them. Germline values: CDR1 SGHDT, CDR2 YYEEEE. Here the CDR3 reads CASSTSGPPSYEQYF. CDR3 coding DNA: TGTGCCAGCAGCACCTCCGGGCCGCCTTCCTACGAGCAGTACTTC.

The rearrangement joins TRBV6-2 or TRBV6-3 to TRBJ2-1; TRBD2 matches 9 bases. CDR3 length: 18 residues. Losses at the gene ends were 4 bases for V and 6 bases for J; bases not matched to a gene: 16. Germline CDR1 and CDR2: MNHEY and SVGEGT. CDR3 in amino acids: CASSSDTPVREGPNEQFF. The CDR3 coding sequence is TGTGCCAGCAGTTCCGACACCCCGGTGCGGGAGGGGCCCAATGAGCAGTTCTTC.

The DNA of the CDR3 is TGTGCCAGTAGTGACAGGGGGCAAGACGAGCAGTACTTC. Protein: CASSDRGQDEQYF. This chain connects TRBV19 to TRBJ2-7; 10 positions match TRBD1. V dropped 5 bases and J dropped 5; count of bases not matched to a gene: 3. The CDR3 runs 13 residues. Germline V lookup: CDR1 LNHDA, CDR2 SQIVND (reference sequence).

This clonotype was detected ten times or more. The V call is TRBV6-1, the J call TRBJ2-4; 10 positions agree with TRBD1. The V segment lost 5 bases and the J segment 7 bases; nucleotides outside the gene matches: 5. Per germline, CDR1 MNHNS and CDR2 SASEGT. CDR3 length equals 14 residues. This chain's CDR3 is CASSTGTGVNIQYF. CDR3 bases: TGTGCCAGCAGTACCGGGACAGGGGTGAACATTCAGTACTTC.

This clonotype occurred a few times. Just one base apart from a much larger clone, this may be a read error. The chain combines TRBV10-1 with TRBJ2-3; possibly TRBD1 or TRBD2 for D (5 bases each). CDR3 length: 15 residues. Germline V gene lookup returns CDR1 WNHNN and CDR2 SYGVQD (reference sequence). CDR3 nucleotide sequence: TGCGCCAGCAGTAAGGGGACGCTGGGATTAGATGCGCAGTATTTT. Translated, it gives CASSKGTLGLDAQYF.